One sample yielded the 2 T cell receptor beta chains listed below, sequenced in a study of OX40 agonist ivuxolimab in advanced cancers. Libraries were prepared by immunoSEQ multiplex PCR; TCRdb keeps only in-frame clonotypes and omits some of them. The data show tens of thousands of clones, roughly 84% seen once. Source: CD4+ or CD8+ T cells sorted from blood, taken in a trial of the OX40 agonist ivuxolimab. All receptors derive from an adult with an advanced solid tumor such as melanoma, head and neck, liver or kidney cancer.

This sequence joins TRBV27 and TRBJ1-6; possibly TRBD1 for D (5 bases). Looked up from germline, CDR1 is MNHEY and CDR2 is SMNVEV (reference sequence). V dropped 2 bases and J dropped 7 bases, with 9 bases sitting between them. This CDR3 spans 14 amino acids. The CDR3 region is CASSLLGLNSPLHF. The CDR3, as DNA: TGTGCCAGCAGTTTACTGGGACTCAATTCACCCCTCCACTTT.

The chain links TRBV9 to TRBJ2-7; a possible D gene is TRBD2 (5 bases). Germline CDR1 and CDR2: SGDLS and YYNGEE. V lost 0 bases to trimming and J lost 0 bases, with 10 bases between them. The CDR3 runs to 15 residues. This CDR3 reads CASSVGATSSYEQYF. The CDR3 DNA reads TGTGCCAGCAGCGTAGGGGCAACTAGCTCCTACGAGCAGTACTTC.